This entry features one T cell receptor beta chain sequence. The data derive from a study of cytomegalovirus exposure and HLA in healthy donors. The PCR was carried out with 60 Vbeta primers and 13 Jbeta primers. In the original workflow: Later work found 74 million or so unique TCR beta chains, with approximately 12 million shared. The assay was immunoSEQ multiplex PCR, and TCRdb's table has in-frame clones only and misses some. The V and J calls and the clone size are those of that table, but D and trimming were determined from the DNA. The top ten hold 2% to 2.5% of the sample, which has some 140,000 clones, 75% to 80% seen once. V shed 4 bases and J 10 bases; nucleotides not matched to a gene: 3. The CDR3 is 14 residues long. Looked up from germline, CDR1 is SGHTA and CDR2 is FQGTGA.

The rearrangement joins TRBV7-3 to TRBJ2-1; TRBD2 aligns across 14 bases. The sequenced sample was PBMCs. This sequence originates from a man aged 25-40 years in good health and CMV-seronegative. The CDR3 here is CASSSGTSGSEQFF. The CDR3 bases are TGTGCCAGCAGCTCCGGGACTAGCGGGAGCGAGCAGTTCTTC.